Below, 17 T cell receptor beta chains from the same sample are listed, as sequenced in a study of shared clonotypes between healthy human individuals. Sequenced by immunoSEQ multiplex PCR; TCRdb stores in-frame clones only, minus some. The sample shows roughly 1,500,000 clones, 97% to 99% of them seen only once. The sequenced sample consisted of naive CD4+ T cells sorted from blood. Subset reported: CD45RA+ positively selected. These receptors were taken from a man between 25 and 39 years old in good health.

This chain joins TRBV11-2 and TRBJ1-3, with a weak D call TRBD1 (5 bases). Germline CDR1 and CDR2: SGHAT and FQNNGV. V gave up 5 bases and J gave up 0 bases, with 11 bases separating them. The CDR3 is 15 amino acids. CDR3 sequence reads: CASSQGPYSGNTIYF. CDR3 bases: TGTGCCAGCAGCCAGGGACCCTACTCTGGAAACACCATATATTTT.

CDR3 coding DNA: TGCGCCAGCAGTAACCAGCTGACCTCCTACAATGAGCAGTTCTTC. Encoded protein: CASSNQLTSYNEQFF. The rearrangement joins TRBV10-1 to TRBJ2-1; D remains ambiguous. The CDR3 spans 15 residues. The germline V and J ends were trimmed by 5 bases and 0 bases, with 11 bases remaining between them. Germline CDR1 reads WNHNN; CDR2 reads SYGVQD (reference sequence).

The genes are TRBV5-1 and TRBJ1-2; 7 nucleotides agree with TRBD1. Germline V lookup: CDR1 SGHRS, CDR2 YFSETQ. The CDR3 is 11 amino acids. J lost 8 bases, V lost 5 bases, and 3 bases had no gene match. The CDR3 DNA reads as TGCGCCAGCAGTACAGGGGACGGCTACACCTTC. Residues: CASSTGDGYTF.

The rearrangement joins TRBV5-6 to TRBJ2-7, with 9 nucleotides matching TRBD1. CDR1 and CDR2 from the germline V gene are SGHDT and YYEEEE. CDR3 size: 15 residues. Unmatched junction bases numbered 7, after V lost 4 bases and J lost 2 bases. The CDR3 reads CASSGGQGGPYEQYF. The CDR3 DNA is TGTGCCAGCAGCGGGGGACAGGGAGGACCCTACGAGCAGTACTTC.

The CDR3 protein is CASQIHGAGLNTEAFF. DNA for the CDR3: TGTGCCAGCCAAATTCATGGGGCGGGCTTGAACACTGAAGCTTTCTTT. The V gene is TRBV6-6, the J gene TRBJ1-1; possibly TRBD1 for D (5 bases). This CDR3 contains 16 residues. The germline CDR1 and CDR2 sequences are MNHNY and SVGAGI (reference sequence). V was cut by 8 bases and J by 0 bases, with 19 bases left in between.

This clone was detected only once. V usage is TRBV11-1 and J usage is TRBJ2-5; 11 nucleotides match TRBD2. Germline lookup yields CDR1 SGHAT and CDR2 FQDESV (reference sequence). With V trimmed by 3 bases and J by 0 bases, 6 bases remained unmatched. The CDR3 length is 17 residues. The CDR3 loop reads CASSFHRTSGYQETQYF. The CDR3 bases are TGTGCCAGCAGCTTCCACCGGACTAGCGGGTACCAAGAGACCCAGTACTTC.

This clone was counted a single time. The CDR3 loop is CASGFGQTTQYF. The CDR3 region has the DNA TGTGCTAGTGGTTTCGGACAGACTACGCAGTATTTT. The rearrangement links TRBV12-5 to TRBJ2-3; D is possibly TRBD1 (6 bases). V lost 3 bases and J 8 bases, leaving 9 bases between the germline ends. The germline CDR1 and CDR2 sequences are LGHNT and FRNRAP. There are 12 residues in the CDR3.

V gene TRBV12-2 combines with J gene TRBJ2-3; TRBD2 is the table's D call, not checked against the DNA. TRBV12-2 is assigned pseudogene status. The CDR3 sequence is 18 residues long. Here the CDR3 reads CASRLSLGTSGVPDTQYF. In DNA, the CDR3 is TGTGCAAGTCGCTTATCACTAGGGACTAGCGGGGTTCCAGATACGCAGTATTTT.

The gene calls are TRBV5-1 and TRBJ2-1; D not certain. Germline values: CDR1 SGHRS, CDR2 YFSETQ. V lost 10 bases and J lost 0, with 17 bases in between. The CDR3 length is 15 residues. The CDR3 nucleotides are TGCGCCTCCTCCCGCTTTGAGAGCTCCTACAATGAGCAGTTCTTC. The encoded protein is CASSRFESSYNEQFF.

The count of this clone is one. The chain links TRBV29-1 to TRBJ2-2; TRBD2 aligns across 8 bases. The V segment lost 2 bases and the J segment 0 bases; nucleotides outside the gene matches: 5. Germline CDR1 SQVTM, CDR2 ANQGSEA. This CDR3 spans 16 amino acids. CDR3 loop: CSVEPRTSPNTGELFF. The DNA of the CDR3 is TGCAGCGTTGAACCTCGGACTAGCCCGAACACCGGGGAGCTGTTTTTT.

V gene TRBV7-9 combines with J gene TRBJ2-1; 7 nucleotides line up with TRBD1. J gave up 12 bases and V 3 bases, and 5 bases lay outside the gene matches. Germline CDR1 is SEHNR and CDR2 is FQNEAQ (reference sequence). The CDR3 has 12 amino acids. The CDR3 bases are TGTGCCAGCAGCTTCCAGGGGGTGATGCAGTTCTTC. It is translated as CASSFQGVMQFF. Using reference TRBV7-9 and TRBJ2-1 for the parts outside the CDR3, the full variable domain is DTGVSQNPRHKITKRGQNVTFRCDPISEHNRLYWYRQTLGQGPEFLTYFQNEAQLEKSRLLSDRFSAERPKGSFSTLEIQRTEQGDSAMYLCASSFQGVMQFFGPGTRLTVL.

V is TRBV18 and J is TRBJ2-5; TRBD2 might be the D (6 bases). V lost 10 bases, J lost 2 bases, and 11 bases lay in between. The CDR3 loop spans 12 amino acids. The germline CDR1 and CDR2 sequences are KGHSH and LQKENI. Written as DNA, the CDR3 is TGTGCCACGAATGGGGGGCAAGAGACCCAGTACTTC. Its protein product is CATNGGQETQYF.

The chain uses TRBV11-2 and TRBJ2-3, with a tentative D call TRBD2 (6 bases). The CDR3 is 13 amino acids. Germline CDR1 and CDR2: SGHAT and FQNNGV. The germline V and J ends were trimmed by 5 bases and 5 bases, with 11 bases remaining between them. This chain's CDR3 is CASSAGREDTQYF. CDR3 sequence (DNA): TGTGCCAGCAGCGCGGGACGAGAAGATACGCAGTATTTT.

The rearrangement joins TRBV5-8 to TRBJ2-1; TRBD2 is a possible D gene (6 bases). Germline V CDR1 and CDR2: SGHTS, YDEGEE. There are 14 residues in the CDR3. V lost 4 bases to trimming and J lost 2 bases, with 10 bases between them. DNA of the CDR3: TGTGCCAGCAGCCGGGGACTGCCCTACAATGAGCAGTTCTTC. Translated: CASSRGLPYNEQFF.

The chain links TRBV19 to TRBJ2-7, with 7 bases fitting TRBD2. V shed 1 base and J 5 bases; nucleotides not matched to a gene: 8. The V gene's germline CDR1 is LNHDA and CDR2 SQIVND (reference sequence). The CDR3 is 15 amino acids. CDR3 protein: CASSIVGSGPHEQYF. Written as DNA, the CDR3 is TGTGCCAGTAGTATAGTCGGTAGCGGGCCCCACGAGCAGTACTTC.

The J gene is TRBJ1-2, the V gene TRBV5-1; no clear D gene. The CDR3 covers 14 residues. V gave up 2 bases and J gave up 6 bases, with 14 bases separating them. CDR1 is SGHRS and CDR2 is YFSETQ in the germline V gene. CDR3 sequence (DNA): TGCGCCAGCAGCTTTGGTGTCGGGGTGCATGGCTACACCTTC. Its protein is CASSFGVGVHGYTF. The whole variable domain, filled in from reference TRBV5-1 and TRBJ1-2, reads KAGVTQTPRYLIKTRGQQVTLSCSPISGHRSVSWYQQTPGQGLQFLFEYFSETQRNKGNFPGRFSGRQFSNSRSEMNVSTLELGDSALYLCASSFGVGVHGYTFGSGTRLTVV.

This chain links TRBV11-2 with TRBJ2-3; D is undetermined. CDR3 length: 14 residues. The ends were cut back, 7 bases at V and 1 base at J, with 12 bases in the middle. Germline loops: CDR1 SGHAT, CDR2 FQNNGV. CDR3 amino acids: CASILGPGTDTQYF. CDR3 bases: TGTGCCAGCATCCTCGGTCCCGGCACAGATACGCAGTATTTT.